This is a list of T cell receptor beta chains from one sample in a study of shared clonotypes between healthy human individuals. Here immunoSEQ multiplex PCR was the method, and the copy in TCRdb shows in-frame clones only, minus some. Among roughly 500,000 clones listed, roughly 77% were seen once. The sequencing sample was made of PBMCs. These receptors all stem from a woman aged 40 to 50 in good health. Some clones in this sample may be carry-over from other donors' samples. Each CDR3 is given with its conserved first and last residue. Fields, in order: V gene, clone size, D gene, J gene, CDR3 DNA, CDR3 protein. A D gene is named only where the DNA matches it firmly. Some rows mark clone size as missing; the rest say once, few, many or name a class of expanded clone.

V: TRBV2
size: few
D: .
J: TRBJ2-7
DNA: TGTGCCAGCAGACAACTGGGGGCCTACGATGTGCAGTACTTC
CDR3: CASRQLGAYDVQYF

V: TRBV9
size: few
D: TRBD2
J: TRBJ2-2
DNA: TGTGCCAGCAGCGTGATAGCGGGACCTAACACCGGGGAGCTGTTTTTT
CDR3: CASSVIAGPNTGELFF

V: TRBV28
size: .
D: .
J: TRBJ1-2
DNA: TGTGCCAGCAGTTTACCCACCGGGACGGACTATGGCTACACCTTC
CDR3: CASSLPTGTDYGYTF

V: TRBV6-5
size: .
D: TRBD2
J: TRBJ2-1
DNA: TGTGCCAGCAGACTAGCGAGAAGCTCCTACAATGAGCAGTTCTTC
CDR3: CASRLARSSYNEQFF

V: TRBV6-1
size: few
D: .
J: TRBJ1-2
DNA: TGTGCCAGCAGTGAATACAACAGGGCCTATGGCTACACCTTC
CDR3: CASSEYNRAYGYTF

V: TRBV11-2
size: .
D: .
J: TRBJ1-2
DNA: TGTGCCAGCAGCTTAGCCGGCAGGGATCTCTATGGCTACACCTTC
CDR3: CASSLAGRDLYGYTF

V: TRBV6-5
size: once
D: TRBD1
J: TRBJ1-2
DNA: TGTGCCAGCAGTTACGGACAGGGAATCTCTAACTATGGCTACACCTTC
CDR3: CASSYGQGISNYGYTF

V: TRBV10-3
size: once
D: TRBD2
J: TRBJ2-1
DNA: TGTGCCATCGTTGAGCGGGAGTCGGATGAGCAGTTCTTC
CDR3: CAIVERESDEQFF

V: TRBV21-1
size: .
D: .
J: TRBJ2-3
DNA: TGTGCCAGCAGCAAAAGGGACCGTCTGCGTTTGGATACGCAGTATTTT
CDR3: CASSKRDRLRLDTQYF

V: TRBV7-2
size: .
D: TRBD1
J: TRBJ2-7
DNA: TGTGCCAGCAGCTCCTACGGCACAGGGGGCATATACGAGCAGTACTTC
CDR3: CASSSYGTGGIYEQYF

V: TRBV27
size: few
D: TRBD2
J: TRBJ2-7
DNA: TGTGCCAGCAGTTTATCTTTTAGCGGGAGTTACGAGCAGTACTTC
CDR3: CASSLSFSGSYEQYF

V: TRBV2
size: .
D: TRBD1
J: TRBJ2-2
DNA: TGTGCCAGAGGGACAGCGAACACCGGGGAGCTGTTTTTT
CDR3: CARGTANTGELFF

V: TRBV15
size: .
D: .
J: TRBJ2-3
DNA: TGTGCCACCAAGGGGGTCACAGATACGCAGTATTTT
CDR3: CATKGVTDTQYF

V: TRBV6-1
size: .
D: TRBD1
J: TRBJ1-5
DNA: TGTGCCAGCTCCTACAGGGGAGTAATCAATCAGCCCCAGCATTTT
CDR3: CASSYRGVINQPQHF

V: TRBV6-1
size: .
D: TRBD2
J: TRBJ2-1
DNA: TGTGCCAGCAGTGAATGGGGGACTAGCGGGATGATGAGCTCCTACAATGAGCAGTTCTTC
CDR3: CASSEWGTSGMMSSYNEQFF

V: TRBV10-3
size: .
D: .
J: TRBJ1-2
DNA: TGTGCCATCAGTGATTTGAAGGGGAAGAGCTATGGCTACACCTTC
CDR3: CAISDLKGKSYGYTF

V: TRBV19
size: .
D: .
J: TRBJ2-1
DNA: TGTGCCAACTACTACAATGAGCAGTTCTTC
CDR3: CANYYNEQFF

V: TRBV30
size: .
D: .
J: TRBJ1-5
DNA: TGTGCCTGGAGTGTAGGCGGGGATAGTCAGCCCCAGCATTTT
CDR3: CAWSVGGDSQPQHF

V: TRBV2
size: .
D: .
J: TRBJ2-7
DNA: TGTGCCAGCAGAGGGGACCTCTACGAGCAGTACTTC
CDR3: CASRGDLYEQYF

V: TRBV28
size: .
D: TRBD2
J: TRBJ2-7
DNA: TGTGCCAGCAGACCCCCGGGAGGGGCAGTTGAGCAGTACTTC
CDR3: CASRPPGGAVEQYF

V: TRBV5-1
size: .
D: .
J: TRBJ1-2
DNA: TGCGCCAGCAGCTGGGACATAGATGGCTACACCTTC
CDR3: CASSWDIDGYTF

V: TRBV2
size: few
D: .
J: TRBJ1-3
DNA: TGTGCCAGCAGTACAGAAAGGGACCGGTGGGGAAACACCATATATTTT
CDR3: CASSTERDRWGNTIYF

V: TRBV7-7
size: few
D: .
J: TRBJ2-1
DNA: TGTGCTAGCAGCTTATTTAGCGGTCCCTACAATGAGCAGTTCTTC
CDR3: CASSLFSGPYNEQFF

V: TRBV7-2
size: .
D: .
J: TRBJ2-7
DNA: TGTGCCAGCAGCTTAGGTGGTAGCGGCACCTACGAGCAGTACTTC
CDR3: CASSLGGSGTYEQYF

V: TRBV28
size: .
D: .
J: TRBJ1-2
DNA: TGTGCCAGCAGTGCTGACAGTGCAGAGTATGGCTACACCTTC
CDR3: CASSADSAEYGYTF

V: TRBV7-9
size: .
D: .
J: TRBJ2-5
DNA: TGTGCCAGCAGCTTAGCCGGAGGGCCGGAGACCCAGTACTTC
CDR3: CASSLAGGPETQYF

V: TRBV11-2
size: .
D: .
J: TRBJ2-7
DNA: TGTGCCAGCAGCTCCACCCTGGCGGACGAGCAGTACTTC
CDR3: CASSSTLADEQYF

V: TRBV5-1
size: many
D: TRBD2
J: TRBJ2-1
DNA: TGCGCCAGCACTTCCTCCGGGACTAGCGGGAGATCCTCCTACAATGAGCAGTTCTTC
CDR3: CASTSSGTSGRSSYNEQFF

V: TRBV15
size: .
D: TRBD1
J: TRBJ2-3
DNA: TGTGCCACCAGCAGAGGGACCGGGACAGCAAGCACAGATACGCAGTATTTT
CDR3: CATSRGTGTASTDTQYF

V: TRBV19
size: few
D: .
J: TRBJ2-4
DNA: TGTGCCAGTAGTATTCGGGCGACAGGTAACAAAAACATTCAGTACTTC
CDR3: CASSIRATGNKNIQYF

V: TRBV7-8
size: .
D: .
J: TRBJ2-3
DNA: TGTGCCAGCAGCCGCGGAGATACGCAGTATTTT
CDR3: CASSRGDTQYF

V: TRBV14
size: .
D: TRBD1
J: TRBJ1-1
DNA: TGTGCCAGCAGCCAAACCAGGGGGACTGAAGCTTTCTTT
CDR3: CASSQTRGTEAFF

V: TRBV11-2
size: once
D: .
J: TRBJ2-7
DNA: TGTGCCAGCAAGTTTGGCGGAGCCACCTACGAGCAGTACTTC
CDR3: CASKFGGATYEQYF

V: TRBV5-1
size: .
D: TRBD2
J: TRBJ2-5
DNA: TGCGCCAGCAGCTTGGCCCTAGCGGGAAAAGAGACCCAGTACTTC
CDR3: CASSLALAGKETQYF

V: TRBV6-1
size: .
D: TRBD1
J: TRBJ2-2
DNA: TGTGCCAGCAGTTTGACAGGGACCGGGGAGCTGTTTTTT
CDR3: CASSLTGTGELFF

V: TRBV6-4
size: .
D: TRBD2
J: TRBJ2-1
DNA: TGTGCCAGCAGTGACCGAGCGGGACGGGGCAATGAGCAGTTCTTC
CDR3: CASSDRAGRGNEQFF

V: TRBV7-2
size: once
D: TRBD1
J: TRBJ1-1
DNA: TGTGCCAGCAGCCACTGGACAGGGTATGGGACTGAAGCTTTCTTT
CDR3: CASSHWTGYGTEAFF

V: TRBV7-8
size: once
D: .
J: TRBJ2-7
DNA: TGTGCCAGCAGTTCACCCGTCCCCTACGAGCAGTACTTC
CDR3: CASSSPVPYEQYF

V: TRBV28
size: .
D: .
J: TRBJ1-1
DNA: TGTGCCAGCAGTTTAGGGGCCCCAGGGATCGGTGAAGCTTTCTTT
CDR3: CASSLGAPGIGEAFF

V: TRBV28
size: .
D: .
J: TRBJ1-1
DNA: TGTGCCAGCAGTCAAACGACCGGTGGGGCTTTCTTT
CDR3: CASSQTTGGAFF

V: TRBV5-6
size: .
D: .
J: TRBJ1-1
DNA: TGTGCCAGCAGCGGGGACGGAGGAGGTGACACTGAAGCTTTCTTT
CDR3: CASSGDGGGDTEAFF

V: TRBV28
size: .
D: .
J: TRBJ1-1
DNA: TGTGCCAGCACTTCCACCGGGACGGCGAACACTGAAGCTTTCTTT
CDR3: CASTSTGTANTEAFF

V: TRBV6-6
size: .
D: .
J: TRBJ1-5
DNA: TGTGCCAGCCGGATGGACACATACTATAGCAATCAGCCCCAGCATTTT
CDR3: CASRMDTYYSNQPQHF

V: TRBV5-6
size: .
D: .
J: TRBJ2-3
DNA: TGTGCCAGCAGCTCCGGTCGGCGCACAGATACGCAGTATTTT
CDR3: CASSSGRRTDTQYF